This T cell receptor beta chain comes out of a study of blood T cell repertoires in COVID-19. Original processing notes: Amplification of reference gene primers provided the estimated nucleated cell counts. Libraries were prepared by immunoSEQ multiplex PCR; TCRdb keeps only in-frame clonotypes and omits some of them. Clone size and V and J calls were adopted from that table, with D and trimming inferred from the DNA. The sample includes about 200,000 clones, approximately 90% of them seen just once. The germline V gene encodes CDR1 SGDLS and CDR2 YYNGEE. After removal of 0 bases from V and 10 bases from J, the junction contained 3 bases not matched to a gene. This CDR3 contains 15 residues.

The J gene is TRBJ2-1, the V gene TRBV9; 14 bases fit TRBD2. This clonotype was obtained from a man between 60 and 70 years old with COVID-19, enrolled during active disease. Sequences were obtained from peripheral blood. CDR3 in amino acids: CASSVGGTSGREQFF. Here the CDR3 DNA reads TGTGCCAGCAGCGTAGGTGGGACTAGCGGGAGAGAGCAGTTCTTC.